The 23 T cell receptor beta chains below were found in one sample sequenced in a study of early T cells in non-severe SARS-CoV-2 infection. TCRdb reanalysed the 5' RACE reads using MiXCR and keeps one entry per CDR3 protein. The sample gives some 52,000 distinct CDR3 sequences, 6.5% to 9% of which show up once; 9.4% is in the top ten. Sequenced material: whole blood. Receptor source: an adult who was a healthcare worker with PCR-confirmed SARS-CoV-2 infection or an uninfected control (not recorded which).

CDR3 DNA sequence: TGTGCCAGCAGCCAGGGACAGGGGGCGCCCGGGGCCAACGTCCTGACTTTC. Amino acids: CASSQGQGAPGANVLTF. The chain employs TRBV3-1 and TRBJ2-6, with 12 bases identical to TRBD1. V lost 3 bases and J lost 4; bases outside the gene matches: 4. Germline V gene lookup returns CDR1 LGHDT and CDR2 YNNKEL (reference sequence). The CDR3 spans 17 residues.

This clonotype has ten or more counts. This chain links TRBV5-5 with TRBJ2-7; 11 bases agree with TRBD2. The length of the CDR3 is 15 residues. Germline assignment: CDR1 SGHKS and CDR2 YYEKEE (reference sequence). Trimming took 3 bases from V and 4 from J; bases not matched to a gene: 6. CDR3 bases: TGTGCCAGCAGCTCTCGTAGCGGGAGGGTTTACGAGCAGTACTTC. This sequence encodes CASSSRSGRVYEQYF.

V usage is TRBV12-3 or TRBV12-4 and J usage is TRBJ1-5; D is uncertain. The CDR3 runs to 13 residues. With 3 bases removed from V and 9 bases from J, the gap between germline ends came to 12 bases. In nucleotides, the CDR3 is TGTGCCAGCAGTTTTACCCCGATGTGGCCCCAGCATTTT. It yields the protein CASSFTPMWPQHF.

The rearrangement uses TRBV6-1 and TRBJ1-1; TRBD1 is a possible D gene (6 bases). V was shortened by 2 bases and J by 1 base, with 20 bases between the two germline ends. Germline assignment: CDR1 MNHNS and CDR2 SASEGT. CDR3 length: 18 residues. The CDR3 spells CASSEFHLGGAGNTEAFF. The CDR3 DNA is TGTGCCAGCAGTGAATTTCATTTGGGGGGCGCGGGGAACACTGAAGCTTTCTTT.

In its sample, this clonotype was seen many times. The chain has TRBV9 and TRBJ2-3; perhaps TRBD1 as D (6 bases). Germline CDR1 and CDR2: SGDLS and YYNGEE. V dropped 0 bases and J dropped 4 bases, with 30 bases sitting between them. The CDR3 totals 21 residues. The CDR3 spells CASSVGPNSKDRISVPDTQYF. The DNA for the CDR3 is TGTGCCAGCAGCGTAGGCCCGAATTCCAAGGACAGAATTTCAGTCCCAGATACGCAGTATTTT.

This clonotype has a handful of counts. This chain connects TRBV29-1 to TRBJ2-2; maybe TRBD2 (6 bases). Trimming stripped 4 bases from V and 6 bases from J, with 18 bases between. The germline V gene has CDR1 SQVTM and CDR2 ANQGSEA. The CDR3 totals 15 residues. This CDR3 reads CSVGRDSTNSGELFF. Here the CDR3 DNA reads TGCAGCGTTGGGCGGGACTCGACAAATTCCGGGGAGCTGTTTTTT.

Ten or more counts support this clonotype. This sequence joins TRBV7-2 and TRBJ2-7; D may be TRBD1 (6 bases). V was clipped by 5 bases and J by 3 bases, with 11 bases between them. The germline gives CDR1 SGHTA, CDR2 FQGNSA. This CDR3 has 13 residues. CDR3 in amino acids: CASSLDSSYEQYF. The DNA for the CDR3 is TGTGCCAGCAGCCTGGACAGTAGCTACGAGCAGTACTTC.

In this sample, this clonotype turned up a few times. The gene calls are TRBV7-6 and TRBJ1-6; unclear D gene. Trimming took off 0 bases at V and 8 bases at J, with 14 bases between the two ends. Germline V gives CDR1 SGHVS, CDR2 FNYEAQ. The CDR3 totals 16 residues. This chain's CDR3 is CASSLAAPIFDSPLHF. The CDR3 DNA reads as TGTGCCAGCAGCTTAGCTGCCCCAATTTTCGATTCACCCCTCCACTTT. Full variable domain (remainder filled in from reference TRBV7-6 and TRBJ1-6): GAGVSQSPRYKVTKRGQDVALRCDPISGHVSLYWYRQALGQGPEFLTYFNYEAQQDKSGLPNDRFSAERPEGSISTLTIQRTEQRDSAMYRCASSLAAPIFDSPLHFGNGTRLTVT.

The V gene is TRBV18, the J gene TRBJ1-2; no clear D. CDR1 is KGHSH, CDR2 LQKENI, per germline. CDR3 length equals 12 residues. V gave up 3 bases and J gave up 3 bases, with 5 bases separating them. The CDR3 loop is CASSPDYYGYTF. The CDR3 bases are TGTGCCAGCTCACCTGATTACTATGGCTACACCTTC.

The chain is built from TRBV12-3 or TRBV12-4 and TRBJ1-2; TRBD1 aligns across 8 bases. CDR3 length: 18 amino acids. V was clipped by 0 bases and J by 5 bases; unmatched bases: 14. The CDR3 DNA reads TGTGCCAGCAGTTTAGCGTGGCCAGGGGGCTCACCCACTTATGGCTACACCTTC. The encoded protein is CASSLAWPGGSPTYGYTF.

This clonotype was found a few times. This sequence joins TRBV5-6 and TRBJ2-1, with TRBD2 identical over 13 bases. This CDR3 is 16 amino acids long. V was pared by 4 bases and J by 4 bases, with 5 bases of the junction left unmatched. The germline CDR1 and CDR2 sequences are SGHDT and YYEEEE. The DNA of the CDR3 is TGTGCCAGCAGCCCCTGGGGACTAGCGGGGTACAATGAGCAGTTCTTC. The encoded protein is CASSPWGLAGYNEQFF.

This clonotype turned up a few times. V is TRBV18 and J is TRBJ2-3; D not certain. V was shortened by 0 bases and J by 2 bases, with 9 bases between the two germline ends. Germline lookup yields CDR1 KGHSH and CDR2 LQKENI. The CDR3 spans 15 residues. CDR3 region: CASSPPSGFTDTQYF. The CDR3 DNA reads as TGTGCCAGCTCACCACCCTCTGGCTTCACAGATACGCAGTATTTT.

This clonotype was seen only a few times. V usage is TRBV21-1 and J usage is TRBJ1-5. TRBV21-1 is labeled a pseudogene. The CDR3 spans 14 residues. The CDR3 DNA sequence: TGTGCCAGCAGCAAGAGGGAGTCCCCTCAGCCCCAGCATTTT. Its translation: CASSKRESPQPQHF.

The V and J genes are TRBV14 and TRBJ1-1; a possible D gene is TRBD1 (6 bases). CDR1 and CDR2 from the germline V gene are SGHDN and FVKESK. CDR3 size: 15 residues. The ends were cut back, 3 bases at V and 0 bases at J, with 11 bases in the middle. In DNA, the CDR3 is TGTGCCAGCAGCCACCAACAGGGCATGAACACTGAAGCTTTCTTT. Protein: CASSHQQGMNTEAFF.

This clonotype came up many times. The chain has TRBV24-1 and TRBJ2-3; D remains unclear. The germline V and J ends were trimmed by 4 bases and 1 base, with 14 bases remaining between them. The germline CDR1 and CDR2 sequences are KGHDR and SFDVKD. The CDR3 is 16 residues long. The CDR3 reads CATSDPDPARTDTQYF. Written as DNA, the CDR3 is TGTGCCACCAGTGACCCCGACCCAGCTCGCACAGATACGCAGTATTTT.

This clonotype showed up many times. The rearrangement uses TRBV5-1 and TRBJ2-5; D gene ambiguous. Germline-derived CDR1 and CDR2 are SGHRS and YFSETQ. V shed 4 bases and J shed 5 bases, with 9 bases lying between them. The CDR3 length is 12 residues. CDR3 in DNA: TGCGCCAGCAGCAGAGTAGGGGAGACCCAGTACTTC. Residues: CASSRVGETQYF.

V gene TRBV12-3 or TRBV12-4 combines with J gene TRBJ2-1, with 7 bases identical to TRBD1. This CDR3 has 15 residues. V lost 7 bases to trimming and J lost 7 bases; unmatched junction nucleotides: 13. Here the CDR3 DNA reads TGTGCCAGCACCACGGCAGGGGGTGATGGAAATGAGCAGTTCTTC. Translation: CASTTAGGDGNEQFF.

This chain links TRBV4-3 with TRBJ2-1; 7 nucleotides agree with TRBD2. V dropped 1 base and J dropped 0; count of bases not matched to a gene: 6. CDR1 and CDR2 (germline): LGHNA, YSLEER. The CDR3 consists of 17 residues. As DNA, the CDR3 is TGCGCCAGCAGCCAAGTTCTAGCGGCAAGCTCCTACAATGAGCAGTTCTTC. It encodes CASSQVLAASSYNEQFF.

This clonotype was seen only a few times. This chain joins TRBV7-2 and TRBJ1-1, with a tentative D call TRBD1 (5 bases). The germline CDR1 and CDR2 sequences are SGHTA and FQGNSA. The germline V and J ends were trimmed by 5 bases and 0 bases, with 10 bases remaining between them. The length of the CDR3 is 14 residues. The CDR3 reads CASSQTQVNTEAFF. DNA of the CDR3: TGTGCCAGCAGCCAAACACAGGTGAACACTGAAGCTTTCTTT.

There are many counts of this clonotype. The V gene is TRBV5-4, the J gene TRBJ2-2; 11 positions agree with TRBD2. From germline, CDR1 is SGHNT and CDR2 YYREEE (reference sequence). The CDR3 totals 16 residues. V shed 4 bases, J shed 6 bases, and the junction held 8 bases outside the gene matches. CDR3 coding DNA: TGTGCCAGCAGCCCCTCGGGACTAGCGGTCCCCGGGGAGCTGTTTTTT. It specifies CASSPSGLAVPGELFF.

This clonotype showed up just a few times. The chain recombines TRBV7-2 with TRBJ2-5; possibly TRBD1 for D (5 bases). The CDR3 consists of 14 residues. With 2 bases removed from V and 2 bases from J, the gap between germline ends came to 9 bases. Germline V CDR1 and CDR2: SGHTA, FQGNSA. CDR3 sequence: CASSLNPGQETQYF. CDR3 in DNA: TGTGCCAGCAGCTTAAACCCAGGGCAAGAGACCCAGTACTTC.

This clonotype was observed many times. The CDR3 sequence: CASTDGRVWDYGYTF. The DNA for the CDR3 is TGTGCCAGCACCGATGGACGGGTTTGGGACTATGGCTACACCTTC. This sequence joins TRBV7-9 and TRBJ1-2; D is unclear. CDR3 size: 15 residues. V was trimmed by 7 bases and J by 3 bases, leaving 18 bases between them. Germline V gives CDR1 SEHNR, CDR2 FQNEAQ (reference sequence). The variable domain in full, with the rest retrieved from reference TRBV7-9 and TRBJ1-2, is DTGVSQNPRHKITKRGQNVTFRCDPISEHNRLYWYRQTLGQGPEFLTYFQNEAQLEKSRLLSDRFSAERPKGSFSTLEIQRTEQGDSAMYLCASTDGRVWDYGYTFGSGTRLTVV.

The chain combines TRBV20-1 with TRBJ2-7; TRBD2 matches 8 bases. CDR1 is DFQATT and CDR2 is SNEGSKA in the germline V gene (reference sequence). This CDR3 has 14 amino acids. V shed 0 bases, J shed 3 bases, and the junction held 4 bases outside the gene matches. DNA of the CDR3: TGCAGTGCTAGAGATTCGGGGGGGATCTACGAGCAGTACTTC. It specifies CSARDSGGIYEQYF.